The 10 T cell receptor beta chains below were found in one sample sequenced in a study of T cells in Graves' hyperthyroidism and ophthalmopathy. RNA transcripts were the template for amplifying TCR beta CDR3 regions. Researchers ran a first-round RT-PCR on the TCR CDR3 using the HTBI primer set. MiXCR, applied by TCRdb to the multiplex PCR reads, yields one record per CDR3 protein. The repertoire holds approximately 610,000 distinct CDR3 sequences, about 14% seen once, with over 3.5% in the top ten. Sequenced input: blood. These receptor sequences come from a woman between 40 and 55 years old with Graves' ophthalmopathy.

This clonotype was recorded a few times. This chain connects TRBV30 to TRBJ2-7; TRBD2 agrees at 9 bases. CDR3 size: 13 residues. V lost 2 bases to trimming and J lost 5 bases; unmatched junction nucleotides: 4. Germline CDR1 reads GTSNPN; CDR2 reads SVGIG (reference sequence). CDR3 amino acids: CAWSRTSVHEQYF. The DNA for the CDR3 is TGTGCCTGGAGTCGGACTAGCGTGCACGAGCAGTACTTC.

DNA of the CDR3: TGTGCCAGCAGTCTTACAGGGTTGGATTCACCCCTCCACTTT. As protein: CASSLTGLDSPLHF. The chain employs TRBV7-9 and TRBJ1-6; possibly TRBD1 for D (6 bases). Germline CDR1 reads SEHNR; CDR2 reads FQNEAQ (reference sequence). CDR3 size: 14 residues. V was pared by 6 bases and J by 8 bases, with 14 bases between.

This clonotype was detected a few times. The J gene is TRBJ2-7, the V gene TRBV20-1, with TRBD2 as a possible D gene (5 bases). CDR1 and CDR2 from the germline V gene are DFQATT and SNEGSKA (reference sequence). The V and J ends lost 0 bases and 3 bases respectively, with 15 bases between them. The CDR3 runs to 15 residues. The CDR3 DNA reads TGCAGTGCTAGAGATTCGGGGAATTTAGGCTACGAGCAGTACTTC. Amino acid sequence: CSARDSGNLGYEQYF.

This clonotype was recorded at least ten times. J is TRBJ2-7 and V is TRBV20-1; 8 nucleotides line up with TRBD2. The germline V gene has CDR1 DFQATT and CDR2 SNEGSKA (reference sequence). The CDR3 consists of 15 residues. V gave up 0 bases and J gave up 3 bases; unmatched junction bases: 7. DNA for the CDR3: TGCAGTGCTAGAGATGCCGGGACTAGTAGCTACGAGCAGTACTTC. Its translation is CSARDAGTSSYEQYF.

This clonotype was counted many times. The chain uses TRBV4-2 and TRBJ2-3, with D unresolved. The CDR3 loop spans 15 amino acids. V gave up 4 bases and J gave up 2 bases, with 13 bases separating them. The germline V gene encodes CDR1 LGHNA and CDR2 YNFKEQ. DNA for the CDR3: TGTGCCAGCAGCCTAGAGGACCCCCACACAGATACGCAGTATTTT. Protein: CASSLEDPHTDTQYF.

This clonotype was observed many times. V is TRBV7-9 and J is TRBJ2-2; no clear D. The CDR3 contains 14 residues. V lost 4 bases, J lost 1 base, and 7 bases lay in between. Looked up from germline, CDR1 is SEHNR and CDR2 is FQNEAQ (reference sequence). DNA of the CDR3: TGTGCCAGCAGCTCCGGAGAGAACACCGGGGAGCTGTTTTTT. As protein: CASSSGENTGELFF. The full variable domain, in which reference TRBV7-9 and TRBJ2-2 provide the parts outside the CDR3, is DTGVSQNPRHKITKRGQNVTFRCDPISEHNRLYWYRQTLGQGPEFLTYFQNEAQLEKSRLLSDRFSAERPKGSFSTLEIQRTEQGDSAMYLCASSSGENTGELFFGEGSRLTVL.

The CDR3 is CASRARTARNTEAFF. DNA for the CDR3: TGTGCCAGCAGGGCCCGGACGGCCAGGAACACTGAAGCTTTCTTT. The chain is built from TRBV7-9 and TRBJ1-1; no definite D call. Between the trimmed V and J ends, which lost 6 bases and 1 base, there was a span of 15 bases. Per the germline V gene, CDR1 is SEHNR and CDR2 is FQNEAQ (reference sequence). This CDR3 spans 15 amino acids.

This clonotype was seen repeatedly, ten times or more. J is TRBJ2-7 and V is TRBV11-1, with 8 bases that match TRBD2. Trimming cost V 5 bases and J 7 bases; bases outside gene matches: 16. The germline V gene has CDR1 SGHAT and CDR2 FQDESV (reference sequence). The CDR3 is 16 residues long. CDR3 nucleotides: TGTGCCAGCAGCCCAGGTGCTGCGGGAGGCCTGGAGGAGCAGTACTTC. Translating it yields CASSPGAAGGLEEQYF.

The J gene is TRBJ2-2, the V gene TRBV6-1; TRBD1 might be the D (5 bases). V lost 2 bases, J lost 3 bases, and 10 bases lay in between. Germline V gives CDR1 MNHNS, CDR2 SASEGT. The CDR3 has 15 residues. CDR3 in amino acids: CASSEIRDYTGELFF. Here the CDR3 DNA reads TGTGCCAGCAGTGAAATCAGGGATTACACCGGGGAGCTGTTTTTT.

This clonotype showed up many times. J is TRBJ1-5 and V is TRBV20-1; TRBD1 aligns across 9 bases. Trimming cost V 4 bases and J 5 bases; bases outside gene matches: 12. The V gene's germline CDR1 is DFQATT and CDR2 SNEGSKA (reference sequence). There are 16 residues in the CDR3. CDR3 sequence reads: CSAIGTGNGYDQPQHF. DNA for the CDR3: TGCAGTGCTATCGGGACAGGGAACGGTTACGATCAGCCCCAGCATTTT.